This TCR beta chain was recovered during a study of identifying expanded T cells in peripheral blood (dated by TCRdb to between 2018 and 2020). Background on the whole study: Separate aliquots of the same genomic DNA pool were sequenced to produce technical replicates, and four replicates were compared in pairs.

The investigation overall reported the following: Variance in clone template counts between approximately 2-week samples significantly increased with total template count across all healthy donors. The authors expected that biological variance in healthy repertoires might rise further over much longer intervals, such as months to years. Both the number of clones called differentially abundant and the false-positive rate were significantly reduced by the beta-binomial model across all healthy-donor time intervals. Between technical replicates the binomial model flagged around 1.3 differentially abundant clones, whereas over two weeks the binomial model flagged about 15 and over approximately 4 weeks 19 to 20.

During the collection period, no infections or other immune events were recorded for the healthy donors. Healthy-donor blood repertoires served as a training cohort to calibrate time-dependent variance in a beta-binomial model of T-cell clone differential abundance. The training cohort was composed of approximately 10 healthy donors, 3 female and 7 male. The donors were between about 29 and 65 years old, with an average age of roughly 40 years. Whole blood was collected from each healthy donor at three time points spaced about 2 weeks apart and obtained from a commercial supplier. For immunosequencing, genomic DNA was extracted from unsorted whole blood. Details on this clone: The clone's antigen remains unknown. No much larger clonotype is one base removed from it; base qualities were not supplied.

The immunoSEQ Assay, which uses bias-controlled multiplex PCR amplification of genomic DNA, was used to profile TCRbeta CDR3 regions. The study's processing was this. The absolute abundance of each unique TCRbeta CDR3 region was quantified after sequences were collapsed and filtered. Two models were used to test differential abundance: a binomial model (Fisher-equivalent) and a beta-binomial model that adds time-dependent variance fitted from healthy donors. Clones with fewer than 5 combined templates were removed, and differential abundance was called for clones with a Benjamini-Hochberg FDR below 0.01. Using the form v = (b*log(k)+a)^2, the beta-binomial variance was modeled as a function of the total template count across the two samples. In TCRdb, the immuneACCESS table is reduced to in-frame sequences with V and J assigned. These tables do not hold every clone; where another copy was compared, an unresolved V gene accounts for under half, and the others remain unexplained. The DNA gave D and trimming, while V, J and clone size come from that table. The sample table holds fewer than 110,000 clones, of which around nine tenths were seen once. Roughly 17% of the sample lies in the top ten.

The receptor was isolated from a person between 18 and 75 years old in good health. Material: blood.

The DNA sequence is given as TGTGCCAGCAGGCGGGGACAGGGGGGCGGCTACACCTTC. It encodes CASRRGQGGGYTF. The chain uses TRBV9 and TRBJ1-2; TRBD1 agrees with 11 junctional bases. Here V drops 5 bases and J drops 8 bases, and the junction holds 5 bases not matched to any gene. From its cysteine to its phenylalanine, the CDR3 spans 13 amino acids. Only CDR3 DNA is held: 39 bases, read in frame from base 1. CDR1 SGDLS and CDR2 YYNGEE are derived from the germline V gene.